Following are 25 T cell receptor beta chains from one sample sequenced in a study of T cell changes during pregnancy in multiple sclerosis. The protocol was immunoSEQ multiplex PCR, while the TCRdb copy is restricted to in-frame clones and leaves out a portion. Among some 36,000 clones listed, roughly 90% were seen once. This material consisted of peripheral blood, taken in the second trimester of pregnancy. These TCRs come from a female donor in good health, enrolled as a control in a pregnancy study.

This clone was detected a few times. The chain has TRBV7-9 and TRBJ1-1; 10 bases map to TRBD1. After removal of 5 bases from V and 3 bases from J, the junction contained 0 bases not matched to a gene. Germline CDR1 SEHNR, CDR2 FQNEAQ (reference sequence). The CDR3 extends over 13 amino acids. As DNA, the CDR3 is TGTGCCAGCAGCGGACAGGGGGACACTGAAGCTTTCTTT. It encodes CASSGQGDTEAFF.

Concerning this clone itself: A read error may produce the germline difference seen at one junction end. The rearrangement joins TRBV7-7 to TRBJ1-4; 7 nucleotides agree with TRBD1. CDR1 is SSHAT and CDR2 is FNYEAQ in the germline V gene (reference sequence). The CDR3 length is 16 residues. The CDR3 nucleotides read TGTGCTAGCAGCTGGCCAGGGGGACCCCCTAATGAAAAACTGTTTTTT. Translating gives CASSWPGGPPNEKLFF.

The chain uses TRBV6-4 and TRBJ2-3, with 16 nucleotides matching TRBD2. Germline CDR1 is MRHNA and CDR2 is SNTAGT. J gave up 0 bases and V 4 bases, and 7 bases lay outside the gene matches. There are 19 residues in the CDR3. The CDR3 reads CASSATGTSGGGSTDTQYF. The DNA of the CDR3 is TGTGCCAGCAGTGCCACCGGGACTAGCGGGGGGGGCAGCACAGATACGCAGTATTTT.

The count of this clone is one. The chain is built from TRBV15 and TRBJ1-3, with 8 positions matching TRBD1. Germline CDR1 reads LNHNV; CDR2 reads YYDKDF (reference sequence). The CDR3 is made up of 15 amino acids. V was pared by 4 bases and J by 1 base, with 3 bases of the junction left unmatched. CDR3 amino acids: CATSKRTGSGNTIYF. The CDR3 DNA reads TGTGCCACCAGCAAGCGGACAGGGTCTGGAAACACCATATATTTT.

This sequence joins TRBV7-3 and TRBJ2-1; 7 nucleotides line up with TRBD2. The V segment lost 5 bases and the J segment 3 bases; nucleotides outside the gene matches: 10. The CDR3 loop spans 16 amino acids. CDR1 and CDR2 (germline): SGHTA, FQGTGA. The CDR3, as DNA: TGTGCCAGCAGCCCTCGGACTGGCGGGGGCTACAATGAGCAGTTCTTC. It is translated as CASSPRTGGGYNEQFF.

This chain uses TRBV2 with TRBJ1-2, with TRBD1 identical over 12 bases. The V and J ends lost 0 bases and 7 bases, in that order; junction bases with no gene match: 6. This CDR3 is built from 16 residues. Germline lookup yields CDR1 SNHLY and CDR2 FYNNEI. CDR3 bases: TGTGCCAGCAGTGAAGCCTCGGGACAGGGGGCGCGTGGCTACACCTTC. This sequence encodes CASSEASGQGARGYTF.

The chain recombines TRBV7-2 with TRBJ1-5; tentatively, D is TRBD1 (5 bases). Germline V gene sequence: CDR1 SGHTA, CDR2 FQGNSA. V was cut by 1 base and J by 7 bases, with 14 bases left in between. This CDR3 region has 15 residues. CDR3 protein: CASSLDAGLGQPQHF. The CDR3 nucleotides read TGTGCCAGCAGCTTAGACGCAGGGCTCGGGCAGCCCCAGCATTTT.

The chain's CDR3 is CASSSFDRVGTTEAFF. DNA for the CDR3: TGTGCCAGCAGCTCATTCGACAGGGTCGGGACGACTGAAGCTTTCTTT. V is TRBV5-5 and J is TRBJ1-1; 7 bases align to TRBD1. The CDR3 covers 16 residues. Trimming at V came to 3 bases and at J to 5 bases, leaving 13 bases not matched to a gene. Per the germline V gene, CDR1 is SGHKS and CDR2 is YYEKEE (reference sequence).

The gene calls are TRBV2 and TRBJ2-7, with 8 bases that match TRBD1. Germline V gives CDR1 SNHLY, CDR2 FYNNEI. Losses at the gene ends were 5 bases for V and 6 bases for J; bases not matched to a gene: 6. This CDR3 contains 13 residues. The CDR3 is CASSLDRVGEQYF. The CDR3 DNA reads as TGTGCCAGCAGTCTGGACAGGGTGGGCGAGCAGTACTTC.

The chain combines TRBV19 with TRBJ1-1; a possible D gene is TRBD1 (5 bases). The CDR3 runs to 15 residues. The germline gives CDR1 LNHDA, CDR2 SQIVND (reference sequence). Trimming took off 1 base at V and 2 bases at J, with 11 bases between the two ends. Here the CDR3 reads CASSIARTSNTEAFF. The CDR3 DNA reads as TGTGCCAGTAGTATAGCCCGGACAAGTAACACTGAAGCTTTCTTT. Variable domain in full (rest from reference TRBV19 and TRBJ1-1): DGGITQSPKYLFRKEGQNVTLSCEQNLNHDAMYWYRQDPGQGLRLIYYSQIVNDFQKGDIAEGYSVSREKKESFPLTVTSAQKNPTAFYLCASSIARTSNTEAFFGQGTRLTVV.

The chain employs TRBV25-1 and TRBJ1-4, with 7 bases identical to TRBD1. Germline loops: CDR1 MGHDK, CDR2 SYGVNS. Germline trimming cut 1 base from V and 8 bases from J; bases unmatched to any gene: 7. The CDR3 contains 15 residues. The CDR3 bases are TGTGCCAGCAGTGAATTCGGGCAGGGGGGAGAAAAACTGTTTTTT. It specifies CASSEFGQGGEKLFF.

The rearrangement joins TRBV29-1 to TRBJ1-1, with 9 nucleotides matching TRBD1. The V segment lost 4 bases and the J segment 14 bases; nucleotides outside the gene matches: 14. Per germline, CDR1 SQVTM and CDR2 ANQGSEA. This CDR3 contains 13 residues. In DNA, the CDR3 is TGCAGCGTTGTTCGAGTGGGACAGGGTGAGGAGTTCTTT. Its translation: CSVVRVGQGEEFF. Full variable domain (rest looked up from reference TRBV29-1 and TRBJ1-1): SAVISQKPSRDICQRGTSLTIQCQVDSQVTMMFWYRQQPGQSLTLIATANQGSEATYESGFVIDKFPISRPNLTFSTLTVSNMSPEDSSIYLCSVVRVGQGEEFFGQGTRLTVV.

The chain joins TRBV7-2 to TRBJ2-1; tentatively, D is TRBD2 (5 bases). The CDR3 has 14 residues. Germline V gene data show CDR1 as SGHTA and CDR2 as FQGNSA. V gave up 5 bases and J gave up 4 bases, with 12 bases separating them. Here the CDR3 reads CASSNTRDYNEQFF. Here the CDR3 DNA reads TGTGCCAGCAGCAATACTAGGGATTACAATGAGCAGTTCTTC.

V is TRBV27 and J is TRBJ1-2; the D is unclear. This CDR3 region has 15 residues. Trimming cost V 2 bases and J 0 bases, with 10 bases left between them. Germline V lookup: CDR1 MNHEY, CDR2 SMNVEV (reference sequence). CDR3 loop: CASSLRTGSNYGYTF. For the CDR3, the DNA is TGTGCCAGCAGTTTAAGGACGGGATCTAACTATGGCTACACCTTC.

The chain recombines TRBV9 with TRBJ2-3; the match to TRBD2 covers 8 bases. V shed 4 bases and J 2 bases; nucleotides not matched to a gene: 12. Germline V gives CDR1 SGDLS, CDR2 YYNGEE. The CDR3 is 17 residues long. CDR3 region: CASSPFGGGGFTDTQYF. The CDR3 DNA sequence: TGTGCCAGCAGCCCATTCGGGGGCGGGGGGTTCACAGATACGCAGTATTTT.

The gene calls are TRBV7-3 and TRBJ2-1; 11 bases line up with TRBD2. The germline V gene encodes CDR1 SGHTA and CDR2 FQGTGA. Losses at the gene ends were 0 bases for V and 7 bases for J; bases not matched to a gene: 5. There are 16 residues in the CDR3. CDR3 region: CASSLTGTSGSNEQFF. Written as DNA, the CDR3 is TGTGCCAGCAGCTTAACCGGGACTAGCGGATCAAATGAGCAGTTCTTC.

The CDR3 reads CASSSPREAGGQTQYF. CDR3 bases: TGTGCCAGCAGCTCCCCTCGAGAAGCGGGGGGGCAGACCCAGTACTTC. This sequence joins TRBV7-8 and TRBJ2-5; 10 positions match TRBD2. The CDR3 sequence is 16 residues long. V shed 4 bases, J shed 6 bases, and the junction held 11 bases outside the gene matches. The germline CDR1 and CDR2 sequences are SGHVS and FQNEAQ.

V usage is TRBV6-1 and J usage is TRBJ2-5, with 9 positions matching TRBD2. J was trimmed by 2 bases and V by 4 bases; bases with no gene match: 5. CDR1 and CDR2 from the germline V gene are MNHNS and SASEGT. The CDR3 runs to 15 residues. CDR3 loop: CASSVLAGAQETQYF. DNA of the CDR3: TGTGCCAGCAGTGTCTTAGCGGGAGCTCAAGAGACCCAGTACTTC.

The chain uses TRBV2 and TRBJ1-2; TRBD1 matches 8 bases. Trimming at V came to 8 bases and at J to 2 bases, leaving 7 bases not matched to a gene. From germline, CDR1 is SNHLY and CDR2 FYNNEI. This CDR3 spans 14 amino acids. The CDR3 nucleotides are TGTGCCAGCCTGTCGGACAGGGCCAACTATGGCTACACCTTC. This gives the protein CASLSDRANYGYTF.

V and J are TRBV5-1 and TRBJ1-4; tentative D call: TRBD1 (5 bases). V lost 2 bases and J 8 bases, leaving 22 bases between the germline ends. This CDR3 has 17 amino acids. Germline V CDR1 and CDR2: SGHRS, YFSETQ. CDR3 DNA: TGCGCCAGCAGCTTCGGAGCCAGGGCAGGGAAAAACGAAAAACTGTTTTTT. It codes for CASSFGARAGKNEKLFF.

The CDR3 region has the DNA TGTGCCAGCAGCCCAGGACACGCTAGCAATCAGCCCCAGCATTTT. This sequence encodes CASSPGHASNQPQHF. The rearrangement uses TRBV7-3 and TRBJ1-5; tentatively, D is TRBD1 (5 bases). The CDR3 runs 15 residues. Germline CDR1 is SGHTA and CDR2 is FQGTGA. V lost 5 bases and J 0 bases, leaving 11 bases between the germline ends.

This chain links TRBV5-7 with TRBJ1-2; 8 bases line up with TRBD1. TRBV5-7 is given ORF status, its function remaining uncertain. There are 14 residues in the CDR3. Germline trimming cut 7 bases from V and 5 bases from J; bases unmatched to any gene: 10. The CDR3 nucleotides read TGTGCCAGCCAGAAACAGGGGGAGTGGTATGGCTACACCTTC. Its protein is CASQKQGEWYGYTF.

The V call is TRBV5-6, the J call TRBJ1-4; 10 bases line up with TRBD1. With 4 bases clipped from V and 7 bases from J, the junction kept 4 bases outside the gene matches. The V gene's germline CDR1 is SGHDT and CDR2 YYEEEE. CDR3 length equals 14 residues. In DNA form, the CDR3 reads TGTGCCAGCAGCCCCTGGGACAGGGGTGAAAAACTGTTTTTT. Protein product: CASSPWDRGEKLFF. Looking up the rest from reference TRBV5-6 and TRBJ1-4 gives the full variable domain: DAGVTQSPTHLIKTRGQQVTLRCSPKSGHDTVSWYQQALGQGPQFIFQYYEEEERQRGNFPDRFSGHQFPNYSSELNVNALLLGDSALYLCASSPWDRGEKLFFGSGTQLSVL.

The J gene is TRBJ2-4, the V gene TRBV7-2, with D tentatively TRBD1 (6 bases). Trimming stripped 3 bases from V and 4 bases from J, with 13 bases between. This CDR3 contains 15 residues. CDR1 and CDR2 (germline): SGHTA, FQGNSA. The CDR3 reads CASSLGAPAKNIQYF. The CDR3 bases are TGTGCCAGCAGCTTGGGGGCTCCGGCGAAAAACATTCAGTACTTC.

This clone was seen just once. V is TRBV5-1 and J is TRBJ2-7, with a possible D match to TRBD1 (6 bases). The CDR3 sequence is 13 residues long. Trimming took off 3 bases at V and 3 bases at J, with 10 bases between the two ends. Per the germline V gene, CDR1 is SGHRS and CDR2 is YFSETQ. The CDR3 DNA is TGCGCCAGCAGCTCTGACAGGATCTACGAGCAGTACTTC. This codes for CASSSDRIYEQYF. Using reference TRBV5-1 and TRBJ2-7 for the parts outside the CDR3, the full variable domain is KAGVTQTPRYLIKTRGQQVTLSCSPISGHRSVSWYQQTPGQGLQFLFEYFSETQRNKGNFPGRFSGRQFSNSRSEMNVSTLELGDSALYLCASSSDRIYEQYFGPGTRLTVT.